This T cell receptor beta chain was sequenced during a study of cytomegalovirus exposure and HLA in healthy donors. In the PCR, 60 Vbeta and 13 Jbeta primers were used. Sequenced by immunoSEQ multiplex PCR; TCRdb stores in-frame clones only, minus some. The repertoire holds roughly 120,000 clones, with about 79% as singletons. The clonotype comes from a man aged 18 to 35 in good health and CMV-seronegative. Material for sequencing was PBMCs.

DNA of the CDR3: TGTGCCAGCAGTCGGGGCCCGGGACAAGGGGGCGAGCAGTACTTC. The encoded protein is CASSRGPGQGGEQYF. This rearrangement joins TRBV27 to TRBJ2-7, with a weak D call TRBD1 (6 bases). Trimming shortened V by 5 bases and J by 6 bases, and 20 bases separated the two germline ends. The germline gives CDR1 MNHEY, CDR2 SMNVEV (reference sequence). CDR3 length: 15 amino acids.